Described below is a single T cell receptor beta chain sequence and its context. CDR1 is SGHTA and CDR2 is FQGNSA in the germline V gene. With 5 bases clipped from V and 1 base from J, the junction kept 10 bases outside the gene matches. The CDR3 is 16 residues long. This sample was included in a study of cytomegalovirus exposure and HLA in healthy donors. Both 60 Vbeta primers and 13 Jbeta primers went into the PCR. Libraries were prepared by immunoSEQ multiplex PCR; TCRdb keeps only in-frame clonotypes and omits some of them. This sample yields 95,000 to 150,000 clones, of which around 86% are seen a single time; 2% to 2.5% belongs to the top ten.

This chain links TRBV7-2 with TRBJ2-7; 8 bases agree with TRBD2. The receptor was derived from a man aged 25-40 years in good health and CMV-seronegative. Source material: PBMCs. CDR3 sequence: CASSGERGGLSYEQYF. The DNA of the CDR3 is TGTGCCAGCAGCGGAGAACGGGGGGGCCTTTCCTACGAGCAGTACTTC.